The clone carrying this T cell receptor (beta chain) occurred many times. Its antigen is not known. Busulfan-fludarabine conditioning, marrow transplant, and cyclophosphamide on days +3 and +4 were administered. The CDR3 sequence is 15 residues long. Germline CDR1 and CDR2: MNHEY and SVGAGI. With 6 bases clipped from V and 7 bases from J, the junction kept 7 bases outside the gene matches. This record comes from a study of T cells after posttransplantation cyclophosphamide. General study points: Later post-transplant blood repertoires were often dominated by donor CD8+ memory clones.

Using immunoSEQ multiplex PCR, the repertoire was profiled, and TCRdb retains in-frame clones only, with some absent. The sample includes about 6,700 clones, none of them occurring once. This clonotype originated in a male patient aged 25-45 years who received an allogeneic stem cell transplant from an unrelated donor, was CMV-positive, and had acute and chronic GVHD. The T cells may partly be graft donor cells. Sequences were derived from PBMCs, sampled after an allogeneic stem cell transplant with post-transplant cyclophosphamide. The chain couples TRBV6-5 to TRBJ1-6, with 9 bases aligning to TRBD1. The CDR3 region is CASSPGQGGNSPLHF. CDR3 DNA sequence: TGTGCCAGCAGCCCGGGACAGGGAGGGAATTCACCCCTCCACTTT.